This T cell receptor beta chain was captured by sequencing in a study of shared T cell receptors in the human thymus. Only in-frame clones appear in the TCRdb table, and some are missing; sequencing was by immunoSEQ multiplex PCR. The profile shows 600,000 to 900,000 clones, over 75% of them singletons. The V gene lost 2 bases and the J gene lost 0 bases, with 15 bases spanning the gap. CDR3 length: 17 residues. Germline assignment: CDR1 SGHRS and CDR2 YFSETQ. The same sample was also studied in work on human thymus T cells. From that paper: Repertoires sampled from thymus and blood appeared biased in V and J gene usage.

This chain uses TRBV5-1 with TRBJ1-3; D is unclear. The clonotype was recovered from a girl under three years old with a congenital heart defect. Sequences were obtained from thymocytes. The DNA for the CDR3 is TGCGCCAGCAGCTTTTCCTCGGACTGTCACTCTGGAAACACCATATATTTT. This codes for CASSFSSDCHSGNTIYF.